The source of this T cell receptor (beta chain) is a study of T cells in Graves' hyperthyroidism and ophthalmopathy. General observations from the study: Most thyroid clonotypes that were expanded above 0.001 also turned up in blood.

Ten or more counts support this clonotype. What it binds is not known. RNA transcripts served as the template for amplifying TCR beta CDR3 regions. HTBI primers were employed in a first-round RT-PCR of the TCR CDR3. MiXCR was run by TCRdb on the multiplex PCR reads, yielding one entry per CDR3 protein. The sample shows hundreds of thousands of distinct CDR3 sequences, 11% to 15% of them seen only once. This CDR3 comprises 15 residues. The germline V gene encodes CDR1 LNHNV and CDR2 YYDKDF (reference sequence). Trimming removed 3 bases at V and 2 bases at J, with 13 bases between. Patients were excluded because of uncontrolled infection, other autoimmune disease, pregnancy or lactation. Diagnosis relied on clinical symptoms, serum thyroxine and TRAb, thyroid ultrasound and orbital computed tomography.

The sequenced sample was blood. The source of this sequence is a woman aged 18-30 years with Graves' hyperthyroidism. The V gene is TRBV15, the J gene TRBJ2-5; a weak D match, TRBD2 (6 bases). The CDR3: CATSRGTAGQETQYF. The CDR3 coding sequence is TGTGCCACCAGCAGGGGGACGGCGGGGCAAGAGACCCAGTACTTC.